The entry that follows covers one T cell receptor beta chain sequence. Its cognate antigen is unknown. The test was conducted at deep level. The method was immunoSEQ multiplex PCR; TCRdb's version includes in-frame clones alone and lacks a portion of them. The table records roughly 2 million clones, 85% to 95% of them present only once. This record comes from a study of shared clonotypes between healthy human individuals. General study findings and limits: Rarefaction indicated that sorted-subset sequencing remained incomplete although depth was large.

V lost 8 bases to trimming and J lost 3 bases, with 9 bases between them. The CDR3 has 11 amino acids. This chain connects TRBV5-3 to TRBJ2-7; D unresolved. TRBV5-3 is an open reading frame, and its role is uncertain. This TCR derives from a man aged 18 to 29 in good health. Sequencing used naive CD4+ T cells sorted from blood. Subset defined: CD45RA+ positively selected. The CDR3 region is CASSMFYEQYF. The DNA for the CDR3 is TGTGCCAGCAGCATGTTCTACGAGCAGTACTTC.